Listed below are T cell receptor beta chains from one sample, sequenced in a study of blood T cell repertoires in COVID-19. Here immunoSEQ multiplex PCR was the method, and the copy in TCRdb shows in-frame clones only, minus some. This sample carries nearly 70,000 clones, 88% of them seen once, and the ten largest clones take over 6%. Sequences were obtained from peripheral blood. These receptor sequences come from a woman between 65 and 79 years old with acute or convalescent COVID-19. The CDR3 runs from the conserved cysteine through the conserved F or W. A D gene is named only where the DNA matches it firmly. Clone size appears in some rows only: once, few, many, or a class for an expanded clone.

j_gene: TRBJ2-1; v_gene: TRBV18; abundance: NA; d_gene: TRBD2; CDR3nt: TGTGCCAGCTCACGGGAGACTAGCGGGAATGAGCAGTTCTTC; CDR3aa: CASSRETSGNEQFF
j_gene: TRBJ2-1; v_gene: TRBV5-1; abundance: NA; d_gene: NA; CDR3nt: TGCGCCAGCAGCTTGGTGGAGGGCGACAATGAGCAGTTCTTC; CDR3aa: CASSLVEGDNEQFF
j_gene: TRBJ2-1; v_gene: TRBV2; abundance: NA; d_gene: NA; CDR3nt: TGTGCCAGCACCCTGGGCCTTAGGGGGGGAGGATTCGATGAGCAGTTCTTC; CDR3aa: CASTLGLRGGGFDEQFF
j_gene: TRBJ2-3; v_gene: TRBV3-1/TRBV3-2; abundance: NA; d_gene: NA; CDR3nt: TGTGCCAGCAGCCAAGCTAACAGGCTTTCCACAGATACGCAGTATTTT; CDR3aa: CASSQANRLSTDTQYF
j_gene: TRBJ2-7; v_gene: TRBV6-2/TRBV6-3; abundance: NA; d_gene: NA; CDR3nt: TGTGCCAGCAGTCCAAGACAGGGAGGTGAGCAGTACTTC; CDR3aa: CASSPRQGGEQYF
j_gene: TRBJ2-4; v_gene: TRBV4-1; abundance: NA; d_gene: NA; CDR3nt: TGCGCCAGCAGCCAGGCGGTTTTAGCCAAAAACATTCAGTACTTC; CDR3aa: CASSQAVLAKNIQYF
j_gene: TRBJ1-5; v_gene: TRBV27; abundance: NA; d_gene: NA; CDR3nt: TGTGCCACCGGTGGGGGGGAAAGCAATCAGCCCCAGCATTTT; CDR3aa: CATGGGESNQPQHF
j_gene: TRBJ1-2; v_gene: TRBV18; abundance: few; d_gene: NA; CDR3nt: TGTGCCAGCTCACCAGAGGGCCAAATCTATGGCTACACCTTC; CDR3aa: CASSPEGQIYGYTF
j_gene: TRBJ1-2; v_gene: TRBV2; abundance: few; d_gene: NA; CDR3nt: TGTGCCAGCGGGGGGGAATTTTACTATGGCTACACCTTC; CDR3aa: CASGGEFYYGYTF
j_gene: TRBJ1-3; v_gene: TRBV28; abundance: NA; d_gene: NA; CDR3nt: TGTGCCAGCCAAGACATGAGCTCTGGAAACACCATATATTTT; CDR3aa: CASQDMSSGNTIYF
j_gene: TRBJ1-2; v_gene: TRBV6-5; abundance: NA; d_gene: NA; CDR3nt: TGTGCCAGCAGTTACGGCAGGGCCGTCAACTATGGCTACACCTTC; CDR3aa: CASSYGRAVNYGYTF
j_gene: TRBJ2-2; v_gene: TRBV28; abundance: NA; d_gene: NA; CDR3nt: TGTGCCAGCAGCCCTGAGGGCCGCGCCGGGGAGCTGTTTTTT; CDR3aa: CASSPEGRAGELFF
j_gene: TRBJ1-2; v_gene: TRBV4-1; abundance: NA; d_gene: NA; CDR3nt: TGCGCCAGCAGCCAAGAGCGGAAAGGCTACACCTTC; CDR3aa: CASSQERKGYTF
j_gene: TRBJ2-1; v_gene: TRBV19; abundance: NA; d_gene: NA; CDR3nt: TGTGCCAGTAGTATAGACGGCGGAACGAACAATGAGCAGTTCTTC; CDR3aa: CASSIDGGTNNEQFF
j_gene: TRBJ2-5; v_gene: TRBV10-3; abundance: NA; d_gene: TRBD1; CDR3nt: TGTGCCATCAGTAGAGACAGGGGAGGTGGGACCCAGTACTTC; CDR3aa: CAISRDRGGGTQYF
j_gene: TRBJ2-1; v_gene: TRBV29-1; abundance: NA; d_gene: TRBD2; CDR3nt: TGCAGCGTTGGCGGACTAGCGGGGGGAGCTCTCTCCTACAATGAGCAGTTCTTC; CDR3aa: CSVGGLAGGALSYNEQFF
j_gene: TRBJ1-1; v_gene: TRBV6-1; abundance: NA; d_gene: NA; CDR3nt: TGTGCCAGCAGTGAACTCTCCGGAGGCGCTGAAGCTTTCTTT; CDR3aa: CASSELSGGAEAFF
j_gene: TRBJ1-3; v_gene: TRBV5-1; abundance: NA; d_gene: TRBD1; CDR3nt: TGCGCCAGCAGCCGAACCGGGACAGGGAGTGCTAACACCATATATTTT; CDR3aa: CASSRTGTGSANTIYF
j_gene: TRBJ1-1; v_gene: TRBV25-1; abundance: NA; d_gene: TRBD1; CDR3nt: TGTGCCAGCACAACAGGGGGCATCAACACTGAAGCTTTCTTT; CDR3aa: CASTTGGINTEAFF
j_gene: TRBJ1-1; v_gene: TRBV6-5; abundance: NA; d_gene: NA; CDR3nt: TGTGCCAGCAGTCGGGACAACCTTGAAGCTTTCTTT; CDR3aa: CASSRDNLEAFF
j_gene: TRBJ1-5; v_gene: TRBV2; abundance: NA; d_gene: NA; CDR3nt: TGTGCCAGCAGTGACAGGTCTAGCAATCAGCCCCAGCATTTT; CDR3aa: CASSDRSSNQPQHF
j_gene: TRBJ2-5; v_gene: TRBV28; abundance: NA; d_gene: TRBD1; CDR3nt: TGTGCCAGCAGTTTATCCCGGACAGGGCCGTACCAAGAGACCCAGTACTTC; CDR3aa: CASSLSRTGPYQETQYF
j_gene: TRBJ1-1; v_gene: TRBV4-3; abundance: NA; d_gene: NA; CDR3nt: TGCGCCAGCAGCCAAAGGAGGGAAGAAAGAGCTTTCTTT; CDR3aa: CASSQRREERAFF
j_gene: TRBJ2-3; v_gene: TRBV21-1; abundance: NA; d_gene: NA; CDR3nt: TGTGCCAGCAGCAAAGGGGGGGGAGATACGCAGTATTTT; CDR3aa: CASSKGGGDTQYF
j_gene: TRBJ1-2; v_gene: TRBV28; abundance: NA; d_gene: NA; CDR3nt: TGTGCCAGCAGACGGACAGCTAACTATGGCTACACCTTC; CDR3aa: CASRRTANYGYTF
j_gene: TRBJ2-1; v_gene: TRBV29-1; abundance: NA; d_gene: NA; CDR3nt: TGCAGCGTCCCTGGGTGGGGGGCCTACAATGAGCAGTTCTTC; CDR3aa: CSVPGWGAYNEQFF
j_gene: TRBJ1-1; v_gene: TRBV27; abundance: NA; d_gene: TRBD1; CDR3nt: TGTGCCAGCAGTTTAAATGGCCAGGGGGGCATGAACACTGAAGCTTTCTTT; CDR3aa: CASSLNGQGGMNTEAFF
j_gene: TRBJ2-1; v_gene: TRBV4-1; abundance: NA; d_gene: NA; CDR3nt: TGCGCCAGCAGCCAAGATCAGGAGGGACTGGGGAGAGGTGAGCAGTTCTTC; CDR3aa: CASSQDQEGLGRGEQFF
j_gene: TRBJ1-5; v_gene: TRBV2; abundance: once; d_gene: NA; CDR3nt: TGTGCCAGCAGTGAACAGGGTGGGGACAATCAGCCCCAGCATTTT; CDR3aa: CASSEQGGDNQPQHF
j_gene: TRBJ1-5; v_gene: TRBV28; abundance: NA; d_gene: NA; CDR3nt: TGTGCCAGCACCCGAATCCCAGGGATGGTTCAGCCCCAGCATTTT; CDR3aa: CASTRIPGMVQPQHF
j_gene: TRBJ1-6; v_gene: TRBV6-6; abundance: NA; d_gene: NA; CDR3nt: TGTGCCACCCGATCGGGGGAACGCACCTATAATTCACCCCTCCACTTT; CDR3aa: CATRSGERTYNSPLHF
j_gene: TRBJ1-1; v_gene: TRBV6-5; abundance: NA; d_gene: NA; CDR3nt: TGTGCCAGCAGTTACTCAGTCAGGAACACTGAAGCTTTCTTT; CDR3aa: CASSYSVRNTEAFF
j_gene: TRBJ1-1; v_gene: TRBV18; abundance: NA; d_gene: NA; CDR3nt: TGTGCCAGCTCCCCTGGACAGACCGATGAAGCTTTCTTT; CDR3aa: CASSPGQTDEAFF
j_gene: TRBJ1-3; v_gene: TRBV7-9; abundance: NA; d_gene: NA; CDR3nt: TGTGCCAGCAGCTCAGGTGGGGGCTTAATCAGGCCTGGAAACACCATATATTTT; CDR3aa: CASSSGGGLIRPGNTIYF
j_gene: TRBJ2-7; v_gene: TRBV14; abundance: NA; d_gene: NA; CDR3nt: TGTGCCAGCAGCTTCCAACCAGTCTTCTACGAGCAGTACTTC; CDR3aa: CASSFQPVFYEQYF
j_gene: TRBJ1-2; v_gene: TRBV24-1; abundance: NA; d_gene: NA; CDR3nt: TGTGCCACCAGTGAACCGGACAGAAACTATGGCTACACCTTC; CDR3aa: CATSEPDRNYGYTF
j_gene: TRBJ2-1; v_gene: TRBV3-1/TRBV3-2; abundance: once; d_gene: TRBD2; CDR3nt: TGTGCCAGCGCACGGCGGGAGGCCGACCTTGAGCAGTTCTTC; CDR3aa: CASARREADLEQFF
j_gene: TRBJ2-1; v_gene: TRBV7-6; abundance: once; d_gene: TRBD2; CDR3nt: TGTGCCAGCAGCTCTCTCGGAGCGGGAAGCTCCTACAATGAGCAGTTCTTC; CDR3aa: CASSSLGAGSSYNEQFF
j_gene: TRBJ1-1; v_gene: TRBV5-5; abundance: NA; d_gene: TRBD1; CDR3nt: TGTGCCAGCAGCTCCGGGGCAGGGGGAGCTTTCTTT; CDR3aa: CASSSGAGGAFF
j_gene: TRBJ1-1; v_gene: TRBV27; abundance: NA; d_gene: NA; CDR3nt: TGTGCCAGCAGCCACACCCCAAATCTGAACACTGAAGCTTTCTTT; CDR3aa: CASSHTPNLNTEAFF
j_gene: TRBJ2-7; v_gene: TRBV7-8; abundance: NA; d_gene: TRBD2; CDR3nt: TGTGCCAGCAGCGTAACTAGCGGGAGCCCCCCCCGCGAGCAGTACTTC; CDR3aa: CASSVTSGSPPREQYF
j_gene: TRBJ2-7; v_gene: TRBV5-6; abundance: NA; d_gene: TRBD2; CDR3nt: TGTGCCAGCAGCTCCGGGGAGGGGCTAAGGGGCTACGAGCAGTACTTC; CDR3aa: CASSSGEGLRGYEQYF
j_gene: TRBJ1-1; v_gene: TRBV27; abundance: NA; d_gene: TRBD1; CDR3nt: TGTGCCAGCAGTCCAAACAGGGGGCGGACGAACACTGAAGCTTTCTTT; CDR3aa: CASSPNRGRTNTEAFF
j_gene: TRBJ1-6; v_gene: TRBV7-9; abundance: NA; d_gene: TRBD1; CDR3nt: TGTGCCAGCAGCTTGGGACAGGAAAATTCACCCCTCCACTTT; CDR3aa: CASSLGQENSPLHF
j_gene: TRBJ1-5; v_gene: TRBV5-5; abundance: NA; d_gene: TRBD1; CDR3nt: TGTGCCAGCAGCTTGGCCCAGGGGGCAGACAGTCAGCCCCAGCATTTT; CDR3aa: CASSLAQGADSQPQHF
j_gene: TRBJ2-7; v_gene: TRBV21-1; abundance: NA; d_gene: NA; CDR3nt: TGTGCCAGCAGCACCGGACTAGCGGGAGAGCTAGGCGAGCAGTACTTC; CDR3aa: CASSTGLAGELGEQYF
j_gene: TRBJ2-1; v_gene: TRBV7-8; abundance: NA; d_gene: TRBD1; CDR3nt: TGTGCCAGCAGCGTCCTTCCCCCGGGACAGGGCGACAATGAGCAGTTCTTC; CDR3aa: CASSVLPPGQGDNEQFF
j_gene: TRBJ1-6; v_gene: TRBV5-1; abundance: NA; d_gene: TRBD1; CDR3nt: TGCGCCAGCAGCCCGGACAGGGTCCCTAATTCACCCCTCCACTTT; CDR3aa: CASSPDRVPNSPLHF
j_gene: TRBJ1-6; v_gene: TRBV18; abundance: NA; d_gene: NA; CDR3nt: TGTGCCAGCTCACACCGGGGTGATAATTCACCCCTCCACTTT; CDR3aa: CASSHRGDNSPLHF
j_gene: TRBJ1-6; v_gene: TRBV7-9; abundance: NA; d_gene: NA; CDR3nt: TGTGCCAGCAGCTTAGGTCCAGGGTGGAATTCACCCCTCCACTTT; CDR3aa: CASSLGPGWNSPLHF